The present TCR beta chain was sequenced within a study of blood T cell repertoires in COVID-19 (dated by TCRdb to about 2020). About the full investigation: Collaborator samples came from the United States, Italy and Spain and covered acute and convalescent phases of COVID-19. The material from the prospective study consisted of cDNA or gDNA derived from T cells, B-cell-depleted T cells, or PBMCs. Deeply sampled blood TCRbeta repertoires from subjects exposed to, actively infected with, or recovered from COVID-19 were included in the dataset. The repertoires were made available in a free public database intended to serve as a resource for research on the immune response to SARS-CoV-2. Samples were obtained from the ongoing ImmuneRACE study (first 160 participants) and from 950 to 1,500 subjects provided by 6 global collaborators. The sample metadata nearly always contained a de-identified subject ID, COVID-19 status, age in years and sex. Where available, HLA class I and class II types were obtained from metadata supplied by the sample provider rather than from assay-based typing. The study at large found these results: How much clinical and demographic metadata was included differed by source and by participant, and the metadata was provided uncurated.

After removal of 1 base from V and 2 bases from J, the junction retains 7 bases not matched to a gene. The CDR3 contains 16 residues, cysteine and phenylalanine counted. The DNA shown is the 48-base CDR3, in frame from base 1. Sequences LGHDT (CDR1) and YNNKEL (CDR2) are obtained from the germline V gene (reference sequence). One collaborating source in Seattle enrolled patients during active infection and followed them longitudinally through the course of disease. The collaborating institutions used their own protocols to collect whole blood in K2EDTA tubes. For TCRbeta analysis, collaborator samples were shipped as frozen whole blood, as isolated PBMCs, or as DNA extracted from either sample type. TCRbeta CDR3 regions were amplified from genomic DNA using the immunoSEQ Assay, a bias-controlled multiplex PCR. In the paper's pipeline: The number of nucleated cells in each sample was estimated from the amplification of reference gene primers within the assay. To quantify the absolute abundance of each unique TCRbeta CDR3 rearrangement, sequence reads were collapsed and filtered. For each sample, productive Simpson clonality was calculated as the square root of Simpson's diversity index across productive rearrangements. Sourced from immuneACCESS, this table was stored by TCRdb with only in-frame sequences that have V and J called. A share of the clones is absent; for the studies checked, an unresolved V gene accounts for under half, and the remainder has no known explanation. That table furnishes V, J and clone size, whereas the DNA furnished D and trimming. The sample table records fewer than 140,000 clones; roughly four fifths of these occur just once. Of the sample, 6% to 6.5% is held by the ten largest clones.

With regard to this clone: What this receptor recognizes is not known. No per-base quality is available; no much larger clone lies one base away.

In this chain, TRBV3-1 (or the pseudogene TRBV3-2) is recombined with TRBJ2-5; TRBD2 lines up with 7 middle nucleotides. Sequencing was carried out using peripheral blood. The source of this sequence is a man older than 75 with COVID-19, enrolled during active disease. The sequence in DNA is TGTGCCAGCAGCCAAGGAGCCGGGACTACTCAAGAGACCCAGTACTTC. This translates into CASSQGAGTTQETQYF.